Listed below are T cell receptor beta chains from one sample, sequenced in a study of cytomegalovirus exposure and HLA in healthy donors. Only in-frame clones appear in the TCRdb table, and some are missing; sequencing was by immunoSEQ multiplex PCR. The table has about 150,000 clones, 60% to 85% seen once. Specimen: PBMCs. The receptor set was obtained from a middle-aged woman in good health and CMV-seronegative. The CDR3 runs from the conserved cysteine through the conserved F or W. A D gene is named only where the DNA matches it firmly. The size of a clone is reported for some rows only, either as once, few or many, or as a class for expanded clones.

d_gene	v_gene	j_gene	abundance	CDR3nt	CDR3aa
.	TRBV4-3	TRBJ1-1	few	TGCGCCAGCAGCCGGGGTCCCGGGGAGGTGGAAGCTTTCTTT	CASSRGPGEVEAFF
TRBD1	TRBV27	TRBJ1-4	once	TGTGCCAGCAGACGAACCGGGACAGGGAGTCCCTCTACTAATGAAAAACTGTTTTTT	CASRRTGTGSPSTNEKLFF
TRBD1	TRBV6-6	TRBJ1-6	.	TGTGCCAGCAGTTACGGGGGACAGACATCACCCCTCCACTTT	CASSYGGQTSPLHF
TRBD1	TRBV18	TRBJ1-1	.	TGTGCCAGCTCAGAGGAGATGACAGGGGGCAGGTCTGAAGCTTTCTTT	CASSEEMTGGRSEAFF
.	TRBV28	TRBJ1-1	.	TGTGCCAGCAGTTTACCCCAAATCCCTGAAGCTTTCTTT	CASSLPQIPEAFF
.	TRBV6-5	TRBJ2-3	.	TGTGCCAGCAGTTACGGGGCCACAGATACGCAGTATTTT	CASSYGATDTQYF
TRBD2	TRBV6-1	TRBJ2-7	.	TGTGCCAGCAGTGTCCGCGGGGGGCCTTCCTACGAGCAGTACTTC	CASSVRGGPSYEQYF
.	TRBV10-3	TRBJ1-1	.	TGTGCCATCAGTGAGTCCGTCAGGGAGGCGACTGAAGCTTTCTTT	CAISESVREATEAFF
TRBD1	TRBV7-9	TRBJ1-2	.	TGTGCCAGCAGCCCTGAGGGGACAGTATATGGCTACACCTTC	CASSPEGTVYGYTF
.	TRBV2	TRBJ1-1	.	TGTGCCAGCAGTGATGTTCCAGGATCTTGGAACACTGAAGCTTTCTTT	CASSDVPGSWNTEAFF
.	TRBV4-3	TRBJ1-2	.	TGCGCCAGCAGCCAGGACAGTGAAACTAACTATGGCTACACCTTC	CASSQDSETNYGYTF
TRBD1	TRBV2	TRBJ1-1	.	TGTGCCAGCAACCTACAGGGGGCGGGTGAAGCTTTCTTT	CASNLQGAGEAFF
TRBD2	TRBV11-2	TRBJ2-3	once	TGTGCCAGCAGCTCTAGGGCCCGGACTAGCAGCACAGATACGCAGTATTTT	CASSSRARTSSTDTQYF
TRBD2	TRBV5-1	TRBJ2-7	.	TGCGCCAGCAGCTTCTCTAGCGGGGGTTACGAGCAGTACTTC	CASSFSSGGYEQYF
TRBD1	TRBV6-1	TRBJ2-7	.	TGTGCCAGCAGTGTCGCGAGGACAGGGTACTACGAGCAGTACTTC	CASSVARTGYYEQYF
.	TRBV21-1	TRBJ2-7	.	TGTGCCAGCAGCAAATTGCCGGGGTGCTGCGAGCAGTACTTC	CASSKLPGCCEQYF
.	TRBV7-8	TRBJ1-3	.	TGTGCCAGCAGCGCCGGACAGGGAAACACCATATATTTT	CASSAGQGNTIYF